A single sample is the source of the 15 T cell receptor beta chains below, sequenced in a study of blood T cell repertoires in COVID-19. TCRdb's copy holds only in-frame clones and misses some; the assay was immunoSEQ multiplex PCR. This sample has roughly 65,000 clones, with roughly three quarters found just once. The material sequenced was peripheral blood. The source is a human donor in a cohort sampled during active COVID-19.

The chain links TRBV6-5 to TRBJ1-4; TRBD1 might be the D (6 bases). Trimming left V 8 bases short and J 5 bases short, with 12 bases between. Germline values: CDR1 MNHEY, CDR2 SVGAGI. The CDR3 runs to 13 residues. CDR3 coding DNA: TGTGCCAGCTGCCGACAGGTCAATGAAAAACTGTTTTTT. Translation: CASCRQVNEKLFF.

A word on this clone: Other DNA sequences in the sample encode the same CDR3. V usage is TRBV11-2 and J usage is TRBJ1-6, with D perhaps TRBD1 (5 bases). This CDR3 is 14 amino acids long. In germline, CDR1 is SGHAT, CDR2 FQNNGV. V dropped 1 base and J dropped 10 bases, with 11 bases sitting between them. CDR3 residues: CASSLAGGGSPLHF. For the CDR3, the DNA is TGTGCCAGCAGCTTAGCGGGGGGAGGATCACCCCTCCACTTT.

The V gene is TRBV7-2, the J gene TRBJ1-4; D is ambiguous. Germline CDR1 reads SGHTA; CDR2 reads FQGNSA. V was cut by 3 bases and J by 0 bases, with 2 bases left in between. The CDR3 has 13 amino acids. CDR3 bases: TGTGCCAGCAGCTTCACAACTAATGAAAAACTGTTTTTT. Amino acid sequence: CASSFTTNEKLFF.

The chain recombines TRBV12-5 with TRBJ2-3; TRBD1 aligns across 11 bases. CDR3 length equals 15 residues. Looked up from germline, CDR1 is LGHNT and CDR2 is FRNRAP. The V gene end was trimmed by 5 bases and the J gene end by 6 bases; junction bases not matched to a gene: 7. CDR3 DNA sequence: TGTGCTAGTGGTCCCGGACAGGGGGCGAGGGATACGCAGTATTTT. This sequence encodes CASGPGQGARDTQYF.

J is TRBJ2-6 and V is TRBV29-1; D remains unclear. This CDR3 comprises 13 residues. The V and J ends lost 6 bases and 1 base respectively, with 7 bases between them. CDR1 and CDR2 from the germline V gene are SQVTM and ANQGSEA. As DNA, the CDR3 is TGCAGCGTCCAGGTTTCTGGGGCCAACGTCCTGACTTTC. Protein sequence: CSVQVSGANVLTF.

The chain joins TRBV20-1 to TRBJ1-1, with a possible D match to TRBD1 (5 bases). Between the trimmed V and J ends, which lost 6 bases and 7 bases, there was a span of 12 bases. The germline V gene encodes CDR1 DFQATT and CDR2 SNEGSKA (reference sequence). This CDR3 is 11 amino acids long. The CDR3 sequence: CSANRGFEAFF. CDR3 coding DNA: TGCAGTGCCAATAGGGGCTTTGAAGCTTTCTTT.

The CDR3 bases are TGTGCCAGTAGTAACCCGAGGGGAGGGGGTTACAATGAGCAGTTCTTC. Encoded protein: CASSNPRGGGYNEQFF. The V and J genes are TRBV19 and TRBJ2-1; a weak D match, TRBD2 (7 bases). The V end was cut by 4 bases, the J end by 4 bases, with 17 bases between. The CDR3 length is 16 residues. Germline values: CDR1 LNHDA, CDR2 SQIVND (reference sequence).

The chain uses TRBV19 and TRBJ1-5; TRBD1 aligns across 7 bases. Germline loops: CDR1 LNHDA, CDR2 SQIVND (reference sequence). This CDR3 has 16 amino acids. V was clipped by 0 bases and J by 0 bases; unmatched bases: 2. CDR3 coding DNA: TGTGCCAGTAGTATAGAAGGGACAGTTAGCAATCAGCCCCAGCATTTT. It specifies CASSIEGTVSNQPQHF. The full variable domain, in which reference TRBV19 and TRBJ1-5 provide the parts outside the CDR3, is DGGITQSPKYLFRKEGQNVTLSCEQNLNHDAMYWYRQDPGQGLRLIYYSQIVNDFQKGDIAEGYSVSREKKESFPLTVTSAQKNPTAFYLCASSIEGTVSNQPQHFGDGTRLSIL.

This chain links TRBV27 with TRBJ1-1; tentative D call: TRBD1 (5 bases). Germline assignment: CDR1 MNHEY and CDR2 SMNVEV (reference sequence). The CDR3 extends over 13 amino acids. The ends were cut back, 2 bases at V and 7 bases at J, with 11 bases in the middle. CDR3 residues: CASSLGAGSEAFF. CDR3 coding DNA: TGTGCCAGCAGTTTAGGGGCAGGTAGTGAAGCTTTCTTT.

The rearrangement links TRBV11-3 to TRBJ2-5; 7 bases are shared with TRBD2. V lost 3 bases, J lost 5 bases, and 0 bases stayed unmatched. The CDR3 contains 12 residues. From germline, CDR1 is SGHNT and CDR2 YENEEA. The CDR3 spells CASSFGGETQYF. In nucleotides, the CDR3 is TGTGCCAGCAGCTTCGGGGGGGAGACCCAGTACTTC.

The gene calls are TRBV10-3 and TRBJ2-3, with TRBD1 identical over 8 bases. J was trimmed by 0 bases and V by 7 bases; bases with no gene match: 3. Germline V lookup: CDR1 ENHRY, CDR2 SYGVKD. This CDR3 contains 14 residues. The CDR3 bases are TGTGCCATCACCCGGACAGGGAGCACAGATACGCAGTATTTT. Encoded protein: CAITRTGSTDTQYF.

This chain uses TRBV2 with TRBJ2-6; D may be TRBD1 (5 bases). V was trimmed by 5 bases and J by 1 base, leaving 9 bases between them. Germline lookup yields CDR1 SNHLY and CDR2 FYNNEI. CDR3 length: 15 residues. CDR3 region: CASSQGLSGANVLTF. For the CDR3, the DNA is TGTGCCAGCAGTCAGGGTCTGTCTGGGGCCAACGTCCTGACTTTC.

CDR3 sequence reads: CASSSGSTSGNTIYF. The CDR3 DNA is TGTGCCAGCAGTTCAGGGTCCACCTCTGGAAACACCATATATTTT. V usage is TRBV5-4 and J usage is TRBJ1-3, with a tentative D call TRBD1 (5 bases). In germline, CDR1 is SGHNT, CDR2 YYREEE (reference sequence). This CDR3 spans 15 amino acids. The V and J ends lost 5 bases and 0 bases respectively, with 12 bases between them. Combining the CDR3 with reference TRBV5-4 and TRBJ1-3 gives the whole variable domain ETGVTQSPTHLIKTRGQQVTLRCSSQSGHNTVSWYQQALGQGPQFIFQYYREEENGRGNFPPRFSGLQFPNYSSELNVNALELDDSALYLCASSSGSTSGNTIYFGEGSWLTVV.

This clone came up many times. The chain recombines TRBV2 with TRBJ2-4, with 7 nucleotides matching TRBD1. Germline-derived CDR1 and CDR2 are SNHLY and FYNNEI. The V segment lost 6 bases and the J segment 0 bases; nucleotides outside the gene matches: 11. The CDR3 loop spans 17 amino acids. As DNA, the CDR3 is TGTGCCAGCAGGTACCGGGACAGCAGACTAGCCAAAAACATTCAGTACTTC. Translated: CASRYRDSRLAKNIQYF.

This rearrangement joins TRBV10-3 to TRBJ2-6; 10 bases align to TRBD1. Per germline, CDR1 ENHRY and CDR2 SYGVKD. The CDR3 has 18 residues. V dropped 5 bases and J dropped 4; count of bases not matched to a gene: 11. The CDR3 bases are TGTGCCATCAGTAAATCCGGGACAGGGGCGCCGGGGGCCAACGTCCTGACTTTC. Translated: CAISKSGTGAPGANVLTF.